One and the same sample provided the 3 T cell receptor beta chains below, sequenced in a study of circulating and synovial CD4+ cells in juvenile arthritis. The assay was immunoSEQ multiplex PCR, and TCRdb's table has in-frame clones only and misses some. The table records 30,000 to 40,000 clones, about 95% of them present only once. Sequencing used CD4+ T cells from blood. All receptors come from a human donor with juvenile idiopathic arthritis.

This clone has only one observation. This chain joins TRBV7-2 and TRBJ1-5; possibly TRBD1 for D (6 bases). The length of the CDR3 is 13 residues. Germline assignment: CDR1 SGHTA and CDR2 FQGNSA. V dropped 5 bases and J dropped 5 bases, with 10 bases sitting between them. The CDR3 loop reads CASSPGGYQPQHF. CDR3 in DNA: TGTGCCAGCAGCCCTGGGGGCTATCAGCCCCAGCATTTT.

The gene calls are TRBV7-2 and TRBJ1-2; maybe TRBD1 (5 bases). Trimming stripped 2 bases from V and 2 bases from J, with 9 bases between. The CDR3 is 14 residues long. CDR1 and CDR2 from the germline V gene are SGHTA and FQGNSA. Here the CDR3 reads CASSLYRQNYGYTF. In DNA form, the CDR3 reads TGTGCCAGCAGCTTATACAGGCAAAACTATGGCTACACCTTC. Complete variable domain (other parts from reference TRBV7-2 and TRBJ1-2): GAGVSQSPSNKVTEKGKDVELRCDPISGHTALYWYRQSLGQGLEFLIYFQGNSAPDKSGLPSDRFSAERTGGSVSTLTIQRTQQEDSAVYLCASSLYRQNYGYTFGSGTRLTVV.

The chain couples TRBV5-1 to TRBJ1-1, with a possible D match to TRBD1 (5 bases). The CDR3 extends over 15 amino acids. V was pared by 0 bases and J by 0 bases, with 9 bases between. Germline V gives CDR1 SGHRS, CDR2 YFSETQ. In DNA, the CDR3 is TGCGCCAGCAGCTTGGGGGGGAGGGTGAACACTGAAGCTTTCTTT. Encoded protein: CASSLGGRVNTEAFF.